A selection of T cell receptor beta chains follows, all from one sample in a study of blood T cell repertoires in COVID-19. Sequencing was performed with immunoSEQ multiplex PCR; in TCRdb, only in-frame clones are kept and a portion is missing. The sample contains roughly 41,000 clones, 70% to 90% of which appear only once. Sequenced material: PBMCs or T cells enriched from blood (not recorded which). The receptors derive from a woman aged 50 to 65 who had recovered from COVID-19. CDR3s include the opening cysteine and the closing phenylalanine or tryptophan. The D gene is left open where the match is weak. Some rows mark clone size as missing; the rest say once, few, many or name a class of expanded clone.

J gene: TRBJ2-1
clone size: .
D gene: TRBD2
V gene: TRBV6-5
CDR3 protein: CATHKTSGRGDEQFF
CDR3 DNA: TGTGCCACCCATAAGACTAGCGGGAGGGGCGATGAGCAGTTCTTC

J gene: TRBJ1-6
clone size: .
D gene: .
V gene: TRBV28
CDR3 protein: CASSLGYRVNSPLHF
CDR3 DNA: TGTGCCAGCAGTTTAGGTTACAGGGTCAATTCACCCCTCCACTTT

J gene: TRBJ2-7
clone size: .
D gene: .
V gene: TRBV4-1
CDR3 protein: CAGGTGLDEQYF
CDR3 DNA: TGCGCCGGCGGGACTGGGCTCGACGAGCAGTACTTC

J gene: TRBJ2-5
clone size: .
D gene: .
V gene: TRBV7-3
CDR3 protein: CASSPGGGGGQETQYF
CDR3 DNA: TGTGCCAGCAGCCCAGGGGGCGGGGGCGGGCAGGAGACCCAGTACTTC

J gene: TRBJ1-1
clone size: .
D gene: .
V gene: TRBV6-2/TRBV6-3
CDR3 protein: CASSPRGGDPKNF
CDR3 DNA: TGTGCCAGCAGTCCACGAGGAGGGGACCCTAAGAACTTT

J gene: TRBJ2-1
clone size: .
D gene: TRBD2
V gene: TRBV5-1
CDR3 protein: CASSVTTSGGLIVLSYNEQFF
CDR3 DNA: TGCGCCAGCAGCGTGACGACTAGCGGGGGACTCATCGTTTTATCCTACAATGAGCAGTTCTTC

J gene: TRBJ2-7
clone size: .
D gene: .
V gene: TRBV28
CDR3 protein: CASSLFEAASTYEQYF
CDR3 DNA: TGTGCCAGCAGTTTATTTGAGGCGGCATCCACCTACGAGCAGTACTTC

J gene: TRBJ2-3
clone size: .
D gene: TRBD2
V gene: TRBV6-5
CDR3 protein: CASLGGTTDTQYF
CDR3 DNA: TGTGCCAGCCTGGGGGGGACTACAGATACGCAGTATTTT

J gene: TRBJ2-1
clone size: .
D gene: TRBD2
V gene: TRBV5-4
CDR3 protein: CASSSAGTSPFNEQFF
CDR3 DNA: TGTGCCAGCAGCTCCGCCGGGACTAGCCCTTTTAATGAGCAGTTCTTC

J gene: TRBJ2-4
clone size: .
D gene: .
V gene: TRBV12-3/TRBV12-4
CDR3 protein: CASSLGRGGIQYF
CDR3 DNA: TGTGCCAGCAGTTTAGGGAGGGGAGGCATTCAGTACTTC

J gene: TRBJ2-4
clone size: .
D gene: TRBD1
V gene: TRBV19
CDR3 protein: CASSGGDRGFQYF
CDR3 DNA: TGTGCCAGTAGTGGAGGGGACAGGGGTTTTCAGTACTTC

J gene: TRBJ2-5
clone size: .
D gene: TRBD2
V gene: TRBV11-2
CDR3 protein: CASSPGLAETQYF
CDR3 DNA: TGTGCCAGCAGCCCAGGACTAGCGGAGACCCAGTACTTC

J gene: TRBJ2-7
clone size: .
D gene: .
V gene: TRBV7-8
CDR3 protein: CASSLARWGGVYEQYF
CDR3 DNA: TGTGCCAGCAGCTTAGCGCGGTGGGGGGGCGTCTACGAGCAGTACTTC

J gene: TRBJ2-2
clone size: .
D gene: .
V gene: TRBV5-1
CDR3 protein: CASTRGDTGELFF
CDR3 DNA: TGCGCCAGCACCAGGGGGGACACCGGGGAGCTGTTTTTT

J gene: TRBJ1-6
clone size: .
D gene: TRBD1
V gene: TRBV7-2
CDR3 protein: CASSSKRTGGTNSPLHF
CDR3 DNA: TGTGCCAGCAGCTCTAAAAGGACAGGAGGAACCAATTCACCCCTCCACTTT

J gene: TRBJ2-2
clone size: once
D gene: .
V gene: TRBV9
CDR3 protein: CASSVMGGSGELFF
CDR3 DNA: TGTGCCAGCAGCGTAATGGGAGGCTCCGGGGAGCTGTTTTTT

J gene: TRBJ2-4
clone size: .
D gene: .
V gene: TRBV6-9
CDR3 protein: CASSWEESGRGSLAKNIQYF
CDR3 DNA: TGTGCCAGCAGCTGGGAGGAGTCGGGGAGAGGTTCCCTAGCCAAAAACATTCAGTACTTC

J gene: TRBJ1-1
clone size: few
D gene: .
V gene: TRBV7-9
CDR3 protein: CASSSTRVMNTEAFF
CDR3 DNA: TGTGCCAGCAGCTCCACCAGGGTCATGAACACTGAAGCTTTCTTT

J gene: TRBJ2-3
clone size: .
D gene: .
V gene: TRBV7-9
CDR3 protein: CASELADTQYF
CDR3 DNA: TGTGCCAGTGAGTTAGCAGATACGCAGTATTTT

J gene: TRBJ2-3
clone size: .
D gene: TRBD2
V gene: TRBV7-9
CDR3 protein: CASSLALAGGPGTDTQYF
CDR3 DNA: TGTGCCAGCAGCTTAGCTCTAGCGGGAGGGCCTGGCACAGATACGCAGTATTTT

J gene: TRBJ1-1
clone size: .
D gene: TRBD1
V gene: TRBV28
CDR3 protein: CASSLRAGQGIEAFF
CDR3 DNA: TGTGCCAGCAGTTTACGAGCTGGACAGGGGATTGAAGCTTTCTTT

J gene: TRBJ2-3
clone size: once
D gene: TRBD2
V gene: TRBV5-1
CDR3 protein: CASSSDETRGAGVGTDTQYF
CDR3 DNA: TGCGCCAGCAGCTCCGACGAGACCCGAGGAGCGGGAGTTGGGACAGATACGCAGTATTTT

J gene: TRBJ2-7
clone size: .
D gene: TRBD2
V gene: TRBV15
CDR3 protein: CATRSAGGSYEQYF
CDR3 DNA: TGTGCCACGCGTAGTGCGGGAGGCTCCTACGAGCAGTACTTC

J gene: TRBJ2-7
clone size: .
D gene: TRBD1
V gene: TRBV11-3
CDR3 protein: CASSGTGGQVEQYF
CDR3 DNA: TGTGCCAGCAGCGGCACAGGGGGCCAGGTCGAGCAGTACTTC

J gene: TRBJ2-2
clone size: .
D gene: TRBD1
V gene: TRBV28
CDR3 protein: CASSLSRLGQGTGELFF
CDR3 DNA: TGTGCCAGCAGTTTATCCCGTCTGGGACAGGGTACCGGGGAGCTGTTTTTT

J gene: TRBJ2-1
clone size: once
D gene: TRBD2
V gene: TRBV7-9
CDR3 protein: CASRQGLHNEQFF
CDR3 DNA: TGTGCCAGCAGGCAGGGACTACACAATGAGCAGTTCTTC

J gene: TRBJ2-3
clone size: once
D gene: .
V gene: TRBV4-3
CDR3 protein: CASSPNTLATTQYF
CDR3 DNA: TGCGCCAGCAGCCCCAATACTCTAGCGACCACGCAGTATTTT

J gene: TRBJ2-5
clone size: .
D gene: TRBD2
V gene: TRBV25-1
CDR3 protein: CASSEASGQETQYF
CDR3 DNA: TGTGCCAGCAGTGAGGCTAGCGGGCAAGAGACCCAGTACTTC

J gene: TRBJ1-2
clone size: .
D gene: .
V gene: TRBV18
CDR3 protein: CASSLRDNYGYTF
CDR3 DNA: TGTGCCAGCTCCCTACGGGATAACTATGGCTACACCTTC

J gene: TRBJ1-2
clone size: .
D gene: TRBD1
V gene: TRBV6-6
CDR3 protein: CASTEDRGYGYTF
CDR3 DNA: TGTGCCAGCACCGAGGACAGGGGCTATGGCTACACCTTC

J gene: TRBJ1-2
clone size: once
D gene: TRBD1
V gene: TRBV30
CDR3 protein: CAWSASRDREFGYTF
CDR3 DNA: TGTGCCTGGAGCGCCTCGCGGGACAGGGAGTTTGGCTACACCTTC

J gene: TRBJ2-5
clone size: .
D gene: TRBD1
V gene: TRBV9
CDR3 protein: CASRRTGEETQYF
CDR3 DNA: TGTGCCAGCAGGAGGACAGGGGAAGAGACCCAGTACTTC

J gene: TRBJ2-7
clone size: .
D gene: TRBD1
V gene: TRBV19
CDR3 protein: CASSGLDRDEQYF
CDR3 DNA: TGTGCCAGTAGCGGATTAGACAGGGACGAGCAGTACTTC

J gene: TRBJ2-1
clone size: .
D gene: TRBD2
V gene: TRBV29-1
CDR3 protein: CSVGGRTYNEQFF
CDR3 DNA: TGCAGCGTTGGCGGGAGAACCTACAATGAGCAGTTCTTC

J gene: TRBJ2-3
clone size: .
D gene: TRBD1
V gene: TRBV27
CDR3 protein: CASRTGGPTDTQYF
CDR3 DNA: TGTGCCAGCAGGACAGGGGGACCCACAGATACGCAGTATTTT

J gene: TRBJ2-7
clone size: .
D gene: .
V gene: TRBV7-8
CDR3 protein: CASSLAATTREQYF
CDR3 DNA: TGTGCCAGCAGCTTAGCCGCGACTACGCGTGAGCAGTACTTC

J gene: TRBJ1-2
clone size: .
D gene: TRBD1
V gene: TRBV7-2
CDR3 protein: CASSSAPTGGGGVYGYTF
CDR3 DNA: TGTGCCAGCAGCTCTGCCCCAACAGGGGGCGGGGGTGTCTATGGCTACACCTTC

J gene: TRBJ2-7
clone size: .
D gene: TRBD1
V gene: TRBV6-2/TRBV6-3
CDR3 protein: CASSYSVTGGTIYEQYF
CDR3 DNA: TGTGCCAGCAGTTACTCGGTCACAGGGGGAACTATCTACGAGCAGTACTTC

J gene: TRBJ2-1
clone size: .
D gene: .
V gene: TRBV27
CDR3 protein: CASSPGQPYNEQFF
CDR3 DNA: TGTGCCAGCAGTCCCGGACAACCCTACAATGAGCAGTTCTTC

J gene: TRBJ1-6
clone size: .
D gene: .
V gene: TRBV7-3
CDR3 protein: CASREGSHNSPLHF
CDR3 DNA: TGTGCCAGCAGGGAGGGGTCCCATAATTCACCCCTCCACTTT

J gene: TRBJ2-3
clone size: .
D gene: TRBD2
V gene: TRBV18
CDR3 protein: CASSPALAGGTDTQYF
CDR3 DNA: TGTGCCAGCTCACCCGCCCTAGCGGGAGGAACAGATACGCAGTATTTT

J gene: TRBJ1-2
clone size: .
D gene: .
V gene: TRBV12-3/TRBV12-4
CDR3 protein: CASSNNRVGYTF
CDR3 DNA: TGTGCCAGCAGTAATAACAGGGTAGGCTACACCTTC

J gene: TRBJ2-2
clone size: .
D gene: TRBD2
V gene: TRBV27
CDR3 protein: CASSPGLALGTGELFF
CDR3 DNA: TGTGCCAGCAGCCCGGGACTAGCTCTTGGAACCGGGGAGCTGTTTTTT

J gene: TRBJ2-7
clone size: .
D gene: TRBD1
V gene: TRBV19
CDR3 protein: CASRSWGQGIHEQYF
CDR3 DNA: TGTGCCAGTAGAAGTTGGGGACAGGGAATCCACGAGCAGTACTTC

J gene: TRBJ1-4
clone size: .
D gene: TRBD1
V gene: TRBV4-3
CDR3 protein: CASSQEGQPNEKLFF
CDR3 DNA: TGCGCCAGCAGCCAAGAGGGACAGCCTAATGAAAAACTGTTTTTT

J gene: TRBJ2-2
clone size: .
D gene: .
V gene: TRBV3-1/TRBV3-2
CDR3 protein: CASSLQLDTGELFF
CDR3 DNA: TGTGCCAGCAGCCTTCAGTTGGACACCGGGGAGCTGTTTTTT

J gene: TRBJ2-3
clone size: .
D gene: TRBD1
V gene: TRBV28
CDR3 protein: CASSIQGANTDTQYF
CDR3 DNA: TGTGCCAGCAGCATACAGGGGGCGAACACAGATACGCAGTATTTT

J gene: TRBJ1-1
clone size: .
D gene: TRBD1
V gene: TRBV4-2
CDR3 protein: CASSQDRGQGVTFF
CDR3 DNA: TGTGCCAGCAGCCAAGATAGGGGACAGGGGGTGACTTTCTTT

J gene: TRBJ1-1
clone size: .
D gene: .
V gene: TRBV7-3
CDR3 protein: CASSLTPSTEAFF
CDR3 DNA: TGTGCCAGCAGCTTAACGCCTAGTACTGAAGCTTTCTTT